A single sample is the source of the 3 T cell receptor beta chains below, sequenced in a study of neurological immune-mediated disorders. MiXCR, run by TCRdb on the 5' RACE reads, gives a single entry per CDR3 protein. This table has 24,000 or so distinct CDR3 sequences, 2% to 2.5% appearing once. Source material: PBMCs. Every receptor here comes from a woman aged 45-65 years with multiple sclerosis.

This clonotype was recorded once. In this CDR3 the conserved last residue, phenylalanine or tryptophan, is missing, so a read error is likely. The chain couples TRBV2 to TRBJ2-6; the D gene is possibly TRBD2 (5 bases). Deletions cut 6 bases from V and 0 bases from J, with 9 bases between. Per the germline V gene, CDR1 is SNHLY and CDR2 is FYNNEI. The CDR3 consists of 15 residues. DNA of the CDR3: TGTGCCAGCAGGGACTCCTACTCTGGGGCCAACGTCCTGACTCTC. As protein: CASRDSYSGANVLTL.

The table lists this clonotype with many counts. The chain recombines TRBV7-2 with TRBJ2-5; D is tentatively TRBD1 or TRBD2 (5 bases each). The CDR3 consists of 14 residues. V lost 3 bases and J 4 bases, leaving 12 bases between the germline ends. CDR1 SGHTA and CDR2 FQGNSA come from the germline V gene. The CDR3 region has the DNA TGTGCCAGCAGCTTGATGGGGGTAGGAGAGACCCAGTACTTC. Amino acid sequence: CASSLMGVGETQYF.

This clonotype was found many times. This chain joins TRBV20-1 and TRBJ2-7, with D perhaps matching TRBD2 (5 bases). The V end lost 3 bases, the J end lost 4 bases, and 16 bases lay between the germline ends. CDR1 is DFQATT, CDR2 SNEGSKA, per germline (reference sequence). The CDR3 totals 14 residues. The CDR3 region has the DNA TGCAGTGCTAGTGGGCTAGCTGACGGATACGAGCAGTACTTC. Protein product: CSASGLADGYEQYF.